These 30 T cell receptor beta chains originate from one sample sequenced in a study of blood T cell repertoires in COVID-19. Clones were sequenced by immunoSEQ multiplex PCR, and TCRdb holds only the in-frame ones, with some missing. The repertoire has some 490,000 clones, more than 85% of them found once; the top ten carry around 8%. Sequencing was carried out using PBMCs or T cells enriched from blood (not recorded which). The receptors were gathered from a woman aged 60 to 75 who had recovered from COVID-19.

A few counts support this clone. The chain employs TRBV2 and TRBJ1-5; unclear D gene. The CDR3 has 12 amino acids. V was clipped by 3 bases and J by 6 bases, with 6 bases between them. Looked up from germline, CDR1 is SNHLY and CDR2 is FYNNEI. The CDR3 sequence: CASSDDIQPQHF. CDR3 DNA: TGTGCCAGCAGTGACGACATTCAGCCCCAGCATTTT.

The V gene is TRBV10-3, the J gene TRBJ1-1; the D gene is possibly TRBD1 (5 bases). Germline V lookup: CDR1 ENHRY, CDR2 SYGVKD. CDR3 length equals 11 residues. Trimming shortened V by 10 bases and J by 3 bases, and 9 bases separated the two germline ends. In nucleotides, the CDR3 is TGTGCCAGCCAACAGGACACTGAAGCTTTCTTT. Encoded protein: CASQQDTEAFF.

J is TRBJ1-4 and V is TRBV6-5; the match to TRBD1 covers 8 bases. The junction had 6 bases not matched to a gene; V was cut back by 8 bases and J by 4 bases. Germline CDR1 reads MNHEY; CDR2 reads SVGAGI. CDR3 length equals 14 residues. The CDR3 is CASRDRTNNEKLFF. The DNA of the CDR3 is TGTGCCAGCCGGGACAGGACTAATAATGAAAAACTGTTTTTT.

This clone has a single count. J is TRBJ1-4 and V is TRBV5-1, with 10 bases fitting TRBD1. Germline-derived CDR1 and CDR2 are SGHRS and YFSETQ. The length of the CDR3 is 16 residues. J lost 5 bases, V lost 4 bases, and 8 bases had no gene match. The CDR3 region has the DNA TGCGCCAGCAGCCCGCACGACAGGGGGCGAAATGAAAAACTGTTTTTT. Encoded protein: CASSPHDRGRNEKLFF.

This chain uses TRBV3-1 (or the pseudogene TRBV3-2) with TRBJ2-1; D might be TRBD2 (5 bases). Germline V gene data show CDR1 as LGHDT and CDR2 as YNNKEL (reference sequence). CDR3 size: 15 residues. V was shortened by 0 bases and J by 3 bases, with 9 bases between the two germline ends. The DNA for the CDR3 is TGTGCCAGCAGCCAAGAACGGGGTCGCTACAATGAGCAGTTCTTC. The encoded protein is CASSQERGRYNEQFF.

V gene TRBV24-1 combines with J gene TRBJ1-3; D is uncertain. The CDR3 runs 14 residues. Germline CDR1 is KGHDR and CDR2 is SFDVKD. With 2 bases removed from V and 3 bases from J, the gap between germline ends came to 7 bases. CDR3 residues: CATSDSGNGNTIYF. The CDR3 DNA reads as TGTGCCACCAGTGATTCGGGGAATGGAAACACCATATATTTT.

The chain couples TRBV5-1 to TRBJ1-2; TRBD1 matches 7 bases. J was trimmed by 5 bases and V by 5 bases; bases with no gene match: 9. The CDR3 extends over 14 amino acids. CDR1 is SGHRS, CDR2 YFSETQ, per germline. The CDR3: CASRQPGGSYGYTF. In DNA, the CDR3 is TGCGCCAGCAGACAACCAGGGGGTAGTTATGGCTACACCTTC.

This chain joins TRBV6-4 and TRBJ2-3; D remains ambiguous. V was clipped by 2 bases and J by 1 base, with 4 bases between them. This CDR3 has 13 residues. The germline CDR1 and CDR2 sequences are MRHNA and SNTAGT. DNA of the CDR3: TGTGCCAGCAGTGACGGAGGCACAGATACGCAGTATTTT. It translates to CASSDGGTDTQYF.

The rearrangement joins TRBV2 to TRBJ1-1, with 7 bases identical to TRBD1. The V gene's germline CDR1 is SNHLY and CDR2 FYNNEI. After removal of 4 bases from V and 2 bases from J, the junction contained 4 bases not matched to a gene. This CDR3 comprises 14 residues. The CDR3 loop is CASSGQGPNTEAFF. In DNA, the CDR3 is TGTGCCAGCAGTGGACAGGGACCCAACACTGAAGCTTTCTTT.

The V call is TRBV7-2, the J call TRBJ1-2; 10 nucleotides agree with TRBD1. V gave up 4 bases and J gave up 8 bases; unmatched junction bases: 7. Germline lookup yields CDR1 SGHTA and CDR2 FQGNSA. The CDR3 spans 14 residues. As DNA, the CDR3 is TGTGCCAGCAGCTCCGGACAGGGGGAGGGAGGCTACACCTTC. Its translation is CASSSGQGEGGYTF.

Comment on this clone: One junction end does not reproduce the germline sequence, and a read error may be involved. Other DNA sequences from this sample encode an identical CDR3 as well. The chain uses TRBV24-1 and TRBJ2-5; a possible D gene is TRBD2 (5 bases). This CDR3 spans 15 amino acids. Germline CDR1 reads KGHDR; CDR2 reads SFDVKD. The CDR3 coding sequence is TGTGCCACCAGTGATTTTCCCGAGGGAGAGGAGACCCAATACTTC. Residues: CATSDFPEGEETQYF.

This chain uses TRBV5-1 with TRBJ2-3; a weak D match, TRBD1 (5 bases). Germline V gives CDR1 SGHRS, CDR2 YFSETQ. This CDR3 has 15 amino acids. V lost 0 bases to trimming and J lost 1 base, with 9 bases between them. CDR3 loop: CASSLEWGGTDTQYF. The DNA of the CDR3 is TGCGCCAGCAGCTTGGAGTGGGGCGGCACAGATACGCAGTATTTT.

The rearrangement uses TRBV2 and TRBJ2-1; 11 bases match TRBD2. The CDR3 length is 16 residues. Germline trimming cut 5 bases from V and 4 bases from J; bases unmatched to any gene: 7. CDR1 and CDR2 from the germline V gene are SNHLY and FYNNEI. Here the CDR3 DNA reads TGTGCCAGCAGTCACCTACTAGCGGGGGCTTACAATGAGCAGTTCTTC. This codes for CASSHLLAGAYNEQFF.

In DNA, the CDR3 is TGTGCCACCCTTCCGGGACAGTCTCCGTACGAGCAGTACGTC. Translation: CATLPGQSPYEQYV. The gene calls are TRBV28 and TRBJ2-7; 7 bases fit TRBD1. Germline V lookup: CDR1 MDHEN, CDR2 SYDVKM. The CDR3 consists of 14 residues. V was pared by 10 bases and J by 4 bases, with 13 bases of the junction left unmatched.

CDR3 sequence reads: CASSFSPFGAYEQYF. CDR3 DNA: TGTGCCAGCAGCTTCTCGCCTTTCGGGGCCTACGAGCAGTACTTC. This chain links TRBV11-2 with TRBJ2-7, with D perhaps matching TRBD2 (5 bases). The V end lost 3 bases, the J end lost 2 bases, and 14 bases lay between the germline ends. The CDR3 is 15 residues long. Germline V gene sequence: CDR1 SGHAT, CDR2 FQNNGV. The variable domain in full, with the rest retrieved from reference TRBV11-2 and TRBJ2-7, is EAGVAQSPRYKIIEKRQSVAFWCNPISGHATLYWYQQILGQGPKLLIQFQNNGVVDDSQLPKDRFSAERLKGVDSTLKIQPAKLEDSAVYLCASSFSPFGAYEQYFGPGTRLTVT.

This clone was counted a few times. This chain connects TRBV5-4 to TRBJ1-4, with 9 bases that match TRBD1. The V segment lost 2 bases and the J segment 8 bases; nucleotides outside the gene matches: 4. Germline V gene sequence: CDR1 SGHNT, CDR2 YYREEE (reference sequence). The CDR3 has 14 amino acids. The CDR3 protein is CASSFRTGEEKLFF. CDR3 coding DNA: TGTGCCAGCAGCTTTAGGACAGGGGAGGAAAAACTGTTTTTT.

The DNA of the CDR3 is TGTGCCAGCAGTTTACCGGGACATCACTACGAGCAGTACGTC. Protein: CASSLPGHHYEQYV. The chain is built from TRBV27 and TRBJ2-7; a possible D gene is TRBD1 (6 bases). CDR3 length: 14 amino acids. Trimming shortened V by 2 bases and J by 3 bases, and 11 bases separated the two germline ends. CDR1 and CDR2 (germline): MNHEY, SMNVEV (reference sequence).

V usage is TRBV3-1 (or the pseudogene TRBV3-2) and J usage is TRBJ1-2; maybe TRBD1 (5 bases). There are 13 residues in the CDR3. Trimming took off 1 base at V and 6 bases at J, with 9 bases between the two ends. The germline V gene has CDR1 LGHDT and CDR2 YNNKEL (reference sequence). Written as DNA, the CDR3 is TGTGCCAGCAGCCAAGGGACAAGGGATGGCTACACCTTC. Encoded protein: CASSQGTRDGYTF.

The gene calls are TRBV11-3 and TRBJ1-1; 8 bases fit TRBD1. The length of the CDR3 is 12 residues. Germline CDR1 SGHNT, CDR2 YENEEA. J was trimmed by 7 bases and V by 5 bases; bases with no gene match: 3. The CDR3 region has the DNA TGTGCCAGCAGCATGACAGGGGTTGAAGCTTTCTTT. This translates into CASSMTGVEAFF.

The chain employs TRBV29-1 and TRBJ2-5, with a weak D call TRBD1 (5 bases). V lost 3 bases, J lost 2 bases, and 7 bases lay in between. The CDR3 consists of 12 residues. The germline gives CDR1 SQVTM, CDR2 ANQGSEA. The CDR3 DNA reads TGCAGCGTTGACAGGGAACAAGAGACCCAGTACTTC. Residues: CSVDREQETQYF.

The chain carries TRBV24-1 and TRBJ1-5; 8 bases align to TRBD1. Germline loops: CDR1 KGHDR, CDR2 SFDVKD. CDR3 length: 15 amino acids. V was clipped by 3 bases and J by 5 bases; unmatched bases: 5. The DNA for the CDR3 is TGTGCCACCAGTGATACCACGACAGGGGATCAGCCCCAGCATTTT. Encoded protein: CATSDTTTGDQPQHF.

A single count supports this clone. The V gene is TRBV28, the J gene TRBJ2-5; D might be TRBD1 (5 bases). Trimming removed 7 bases from V and 4 bases from J, with 22 bases in between. The CDR3 contains 16 residues. The germline gives CDR1 MDHEN, CDR2 SYDVKM. The CDR3 DNA reads as TGTGCCAGCACTCCTCTCTCGGCAGGGTATCGAGAGACCCAGTACTTC. Its translation is CASTPLSAGYRETQYF.

V gene TRBV21-1 combines with J gene TRBJ1-2; the table's D call TRBD1 went unverified against the DNA. TRBV21-1 constitutes a pseudogene. CDR3 length: 18 residues. CDR3 sequence: CASSKALFRQGLNYGYTF. Written as DNA, the CDR3 is TGTGCCAGCAGCAAAGCGCTGTTCCGACAGGGGCTGAACTATGGCTACACCTTC.

This chain joins TRBV11-3 and TRBJ1-6; a possible D gene is TRBD1 (6 bases). The CDR3 extends over 14 amino acids. Trimming shortened V by 6 bases and J by 8 bases, and 14 bases separated the two germline ends. Looked up from germline, CDR1 is SGHNT and CDR2 is YENEEA. In DNA, the CDR3 is TGTGCCAGCAGTTTACAGGGTACGGATTCACCCCTCCACTTT. Translating it yields CASSLQGTDSPLHF.

The chain is built from TRBV7-2 and TRBJ2-1, with D possibly matching TRBD2 (5 bases). Between the trimmed V and J ends, which lost 5 bases and 9 bases, there was a span of 14 bases. The CDR3 contains 13 residues. Per the germline V gene, CDR1 is SGHTA and CDR2 is FQGNSA. The CDR3 coding sequence is TGTGCCAGCAGCCCGGGGATAGCCCGTGAGCAGTTCTTC. It encodes CASSPGIAREQFF.

The V call is TRBV2, the J call TRBJ1-1, with no clear D. CDR3 length: 11 amino acids. Germline values: CDR1 SNHLY, CDR2 FYNNEI. V was pared by 7 bases and J by 7 bases, with 10 bases between. The CDR3 here is CASTIRGEAFF. CDR3 in DNA: TGTGCCAGCACCATTCGGGGTGAAGCTTTCTTT.

The chain carries TRBV2 and TRBJ1-5, with 9 bases lining up with TRBD1. The trim removed 5 bases at V and 6 bases at J, leaving 8 bases unmatched. Germline V gene data show CDR1 as SNHLY and CDR2 as FYNNEI. CDR3 length: 15 amino acids. CDR3 DNA: TGTGCCAGCAGTCCCCCGGGACAGGGTAGTCAGCCCCAGCATTTT. Translation: CASSPPGQGSQPQHF.

The V gene is TRBV24-1, the J gene TRBJ2-7, with 7 bases that match TRBD1. Germline V gives CDR1 KGHDR, CDR2 SFDVKD. After removal of 3 bases from V and 2 bases from J, the junction contained 9 bases not matched to a gene. The CDR3 extends over 16 amino acids. The CDR3 DNA reads as TGTGCCACCAGTGATACGACAGGGTCGCGGACCTACGAGCAGTACGTC. Encoded protein: CATSDTTGSRTYEQYV.

V and J are TRBV5-1 and TRBJ2-3; 7 bases line up with TRBD2. Germline-derived CDR1 and CDR2 are SGHRS and YFSETQ. After removal of 1 base from V and 2 bases from J, the junction contained 7 bases not matched to a gene. The CDR3 loop spans 16 amino acids. CDR3 nucleotides: TGCGCCAGCAGCTTGTTCGCGGGGGTCAACACAGATACGCAGTATTTT. Protein: CASSLFAGVNTDTQYF.

The rearrangement links TRBV9 to TRBJ2-5, with 7 nucleotides matching TRBD1. With V trimmed by 4 bases and J by 1 base, 4 bases remained unmatched. CDR3 size: 14 residues. Germline V gene sequence: CDR1 SGDLS, CDR2 YYNGEE. CDR3 amino acids: CASSSTGAQETQYF. Here the CDR3 DNA reads TGTGCCAGCAGCAGCACAGGGGCCCAAGAGACCCAGTACTTC.